This T cell receptor (beta chain) was found in a study of blood T cell repertoires in COVID-19. Whole-study context: Sites in the United States, Italy and Spain provided acute and convalescent COVID-19 samples.

The CDR3 spans 16 residues. The ends were cut back, 3 bases at V and 0 bases at J, with 14 bases in the middle. The germline CDR1 and CDR2 sequences are LNHDA and SQIVND (reference sequence). TCRdb's copy holds only in-frame clones and misses some; the assay was immunoSEQ multiplex PCR. The sample has around 260,000 clones; 75% to 90% are singletons. The material sequenced was peripheral blood. The clonotype originates from a man aged 25 to 40 with active or convalescent COVID-19. J is TRBJ1-2 and V is TRBV19; D not resolved. The CDR3 sequence is CASSIEKTGANYGYTF. In DNA form, the CDR3 reads TGTGCCAGTAGTATTGAAAAGACGGGAGCTAACTATGGCTACACCTTC. The complete variable domain, with remaining parts taken from reference TRBV19 and TRBJ1-2, reads DGGITQSPKYLFRKEGQNVTLSCEQNLNHDAMYWYRQDPGQGLRLIYYSQIVNDFQKGDIAEGYSVSREKKESFPLTVTSAQKNPTAFYLCASSIEKTGANYGYTFGSGTRLTVV.